This paragraph covers one T cell receptor (beta chain) sequence. Its cognate antigen is unknown. Regions amplified from RNA transcripts were the TCR beta CDR3 regions. First-round RT-PCR targeting the TCR CDR3 was performed with the HTBI primer set. A single record per CDR3 protein comes from TCRdb applying MiXCR to the multiplex PCR reads. Among about 540,000 distinct CDR3 sequences listed, around 45% were seen once. Germline CDR1 and CDR2: LNHNV and YYDKDF (reference sequence). V was cut by 1 base and J by 1 base, with 14 bases left in between. The CDR3 sequence is 16 residues long. This specimen belongs to a study of T cells in Graves' hyperthyroidism and ophthalmopathy. Study results and caveats: By a 13 V-J model, ophthalmopathy was set apart from stable hyperthyroidism.

On the basis of clinical symptoms, serum thyroxine and TRAb, thyroid ultrasound and orbital computed tomography, diagnoses were made. The rearrangement uses TRBV15 and TRBJ2-7; D is undetermined. The clonotype comes from a woman aged 18-29 years with Graves' hyperthyroidism. What was sequenced was peripheral blood or thyroid tissue (not recorded which). The CDR3: CATSRGTDLRSYEQYF. The DNA for the CDR3 is TGTGCCACCAGCAGAGGGACGGACCTTCGATCCTACGAGCAGTACTTC.